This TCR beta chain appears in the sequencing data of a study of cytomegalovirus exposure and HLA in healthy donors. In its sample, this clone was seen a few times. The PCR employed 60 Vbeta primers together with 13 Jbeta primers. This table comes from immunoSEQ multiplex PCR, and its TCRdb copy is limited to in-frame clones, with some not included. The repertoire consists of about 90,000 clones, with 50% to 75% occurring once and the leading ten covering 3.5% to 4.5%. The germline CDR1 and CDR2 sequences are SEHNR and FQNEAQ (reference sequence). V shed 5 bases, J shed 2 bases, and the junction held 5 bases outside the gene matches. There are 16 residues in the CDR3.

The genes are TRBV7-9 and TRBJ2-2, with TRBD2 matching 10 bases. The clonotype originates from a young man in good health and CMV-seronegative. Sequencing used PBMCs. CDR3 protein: CASSPLAGLNTGELFF. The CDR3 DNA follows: TGTGCCAGCAGCCCACTAGCGGGGCTAAACACCGGGGAGCTGTTTTTT.